This TCR beta chain comes out of a study of shared clonotypes between healthy human individuals. The method was immunoSEQ multiplex PCR; TCRdb's version includes in-frame clones alone and lacks a portion of them. The repertoire holds around 1,000,000 clones, 77% seen once, with roughly 0.9% in the top ten. Study outcomes and limitations: Sharing across several donors was seen in 4% to 5.5% of naive CD4 clonotypes.

Worth noting for this clone: Its specificity is not known.

The CDR3 extends over 14 amino acids. From germline, CDR1 is MNHEY and CDR2 SMNVEV (reference sequence). The V and J ends lost 2 bases and 0 bases respectively, with 8 bases between them. The chain employs TRBV27 and TRBJ2-7; D possibly matches TRBD1 or TRBD2 (5 bases each). Sample: memory CD4+ T cells from PBMCs. Subset indicated: CD45RA-negative fraction. The sequence was obtained from a man between 18 and 35 years old in good health. Some clones in this sample may be carry-over from other donors' samples. Here the CDR3 reads CASSLRGPSYEQYF. In DNA form, the CDR3 reads TGTGCCAGCAGTTTACGGGGACCCTCCTACGAGCAGTACTTC.